This T cell receptor (beta chain) was documented in a study of blood T cell repertoires in COVID-19. Study details: Researchers got acute and convalescent COVID-19 samples from the United States, Italy and Spain. T cells, B-cell-depleted T cells, or PBMCs supplied cDNA or gDNA.

Authors' processing steps: The assay estimated nucleated cells by amplifying reference gene primers. Clones were sequenced by immunoSEQ multiplex PCR, and TCRdb holds only the in-frame ones, with some missing. Clonal size and the V and J genes are those of that table, whereas D and trimming came from the DNA. Of 95,000 to 150,000 clones in the sample, nearly 90% were seen once. This CDR3 contains 16 residues. V lost 0 bases, J lost 4 bases, and 5 bases stayed unmatched. Germline V gives CDR1 SGHRS, CDR2 YFSETQ. Sequenced material: peripheral blood. This TCR was recovered from a woman older than 75 with acute or convalescent COVID-19. V gene TRBV5-1 combines with J gene TRBJ2-3; 10 bases match TRBD2. The CDR3 DNA reads as TGCGCCAGCAGCTTGGTATTAGCGGGAGGCGCAGATACGCAGTATTTT. Amino acid sequence: CASSLVLAGGADTQYF.